This T cell receptor (beta chain) comes out of a study of CD8 T cells in Susac syndrome (dated by TCRdb to between 2018 and 2020). The study in broad terms: Whether CD8+ T cell activation and differentiation in Susac syndrome was antigen driven was tested using repertoire sequencing. The clonality of the CD8+ T cell repertoire was compared across about 12 healthy donors, some 14 Susac syndrome patients and around 16 multiple sclerosis patients.

Results the study describes overall, beyond this receptor: The number of individuals in the TCR sequencing and HLA analysis was recognized as being relatively small.

The germline V gene encodes CDR1 MGHRA and CDR2 YSYEKL. A distance of 7 bases separates the germline ends of V and J, which lose 1 base and 4 bases respectively. Reading from cysteine to phenylalanine, the CDR3 counts 14 amino acids. The retained sequence is limited to the CDR3, 42 bases, with the frame set at the first base. RNA was extracted with the RNeasy kit and about 0.5 to 1 ug was reverse transcribed using random hexamers. TCR beta CDR3 regions were amplified with the immunoSEQ multiplex PCR assay covering 54 Vbeta and 13 Jbeta segments. Bias from PCR amplification was corrected by using a synthetic template baseline for primer optimization and for computational correction. The study's own analysis went as follows. Only productive sequences were kept, with reads annotated to V, D and J genes according to IMGT and analyzed in immunoSEQ Analyzer. To calculate clonality, Shannon entropy was normalized by log2 of the number of productive unique sequences and then subtracted from one. For each patient and control, public and private clones were evaluated among the 100 most prevalent clones. Clones were defined as Susac-specific when absent from the healthy and MS cohorts, from approximately 1,100 published viral clones and from other ImmuneACCESS disease sequences. The public reads were run again by TCRdb, first through fastp at Q25 and then through MiXCR, and only productive beta chains were kept. When rows share a CDR3 protein, they turn into one entry using the most common DNA and genes. The V and J calls follow TCRdb's processing rather than the paper's. The table for this sample lists some 52,000 distinct CDR3 sequences; 85% to 95% of them were counted only once. Roughly 0.5% of the sample goes to the ten largest clones.

As to this clonotype: It lacks a known antigen. Per-base quality was not reported, and no clone a single base away is much larger than it.

High-throughput TCR beta sequencing profiled peripheral blood CD8+ and CD4+ T cells from healthy donors, Susac syndrome patients and multiple sclerosis patients. The multiple sclerosis controls were treatment-naive patients whose relapsing-remitting disease, either stable or active, fulfilled the revised McDonald criteria. CD8+ TEMRA cells were enriched by FACS, while bulk CD8+ and CD4+ T cells were purified by magnetic negative isolation. Blood was collected in EDTA tubes and processed within 24 hours, with PBMCs isolated through density gradient centrifugation. PBMCs intended for TCR sequencing were cryopreserved in liquid nitrogen and thawed later in a water bath at 37 degrees C. The sorted or isolated CD4+, CD8+ and CD8+ TEMRA cells had a purity of 90% or higher.

The material sequenced was CD8+ T cells from PBMCs. The receptor was derived from a human donor with multiple sclerosis. The chain is encoded by TRBV4-1 joined to TRBJ2-2, and TRBD1 may be the D gene, going by 5 matching bases. CDR3 loop: CASSQGQGTGELFF. Read as DNA, the sequence is TGCGCCAGCAGCCAAGGGCAGGGCACCGGGGAGCTGTTTTTT.